Following are 25 T cell receptor beta chains from one sample sequenced in a study of cytomegalovirus exposure and HLA in healthy donors. Primers: 60 Vbeta forward and 13 Jbeta reverse. The table came from immunoSEQ multiplex PCR; TCRdb's copy has only in-frame clones and leaves some out. The sample comprises about 150,000 clones, roughly 79% of which are singletons, and around 2.8% rests with the top ten. The sample taken for sequencing was PBMCs. The receptors were gathered from a man between 18 and 29 years old in good health and CMV-seronegative.

V usage is TRBV10-1 and J usage is TRBJ1-1; no firm D call. The V gene's germline CDR1 is WNHNN and CDR2 SYGVQD (reference sequence). V dropped 4 bases and J dropped 4 bases, with 7 bases sitting between them. The CDR3 consists of 12 residues. This CDR3 is CASSGTSTEAFF. CDR3 coding DNA: TGCGCCAGCAGTGGCACCAGCACTGAAGCTTTCTTT.

The V call is TRBV10-3, the J call TRBJ2-3, with 8 positions matching TRBD1. The germline V gene has CDR1 ENHRY and CDR2 SYGVKD. The J segment lost 5 bases and the V segment lost 6 bases, leaving 4 bases of the junction unmatched. The CDR3 loop spans 13 amino acids. CDR3 DNA sequence: TGTGCCATCAGGGACAGGGATAAAGATACGCAGTATTTT. Residues: CAIRDRDKDTQYF.

The chain couples TRBV6-5 to TRBJ2-1, with a possible D match to TRBD2 (6 bases). CDR3 length: 13 amino acids. Germline CDR1 reads MNHEY; CDR2 reads SVGAGI. V shed 8 bases and J shed 0 bases, with 8 bases lying between them. The CDR3 spells CASRDSSYNEQFF. DNA of the CDR3: TGTGCCAGCCGGGACTCCTCCTACAATGAGCAGTTCTTC.

The chain employs TRBV6-1 and TRBJ1-5; 8 nucleotides align to TRBD1. The CDR3 loop spans 15 amino acids. Trimming took 2 bases from V and 1 from J; bases not matched to a gene: 1. Per germline, CDR1 MNHNS and CDR2 SASEGT. The CDR3 here is CASSEQGASNQPQHF. In DNA, the CDR3 is TGTGCCAGCAGTGAACAGGGGGCCAGCAATCAGCCCCAGCATTTT.

The gene calls are TRBV7-9 and TRBJ2-2; D not resolved. V lost 1 base to trimming and J lost 6 bases, with 12 bases between them. CDR3 length: 15 residues. From germline, CDR1 is SEHNR and CDR2 FQNEAQ (reference sequence). CDR3 bases: TGTGCCAGCAGCTTAGGCCCGCGGATGTCCGGGGAGCTGTTTTTT. The encoded protein is CASSLGPRMSGELFF.

This clone was seen only a few times. This sequence joins TRBV5-6 and TRBJ2-5; 7 positions match TRBD2. Germline loops: CDR1 SGHDT, CDR2 YYEEEE. Unmatched junction bases numbered 7, after V lost 1 base and J lost 7 bases. The CDR3 is 14 residues long. The CDR3 DNA is TGTGCCAGCAGCTTGTTCCTAGCGGAATGGACCCAGTACTTC. It is translated as CASSLFLAEWTQYF.

The genes are TRBV6-5 and TRBJ1-1, with D tentatively TRBD1 (6 bases). The CDR3 spans 14 residues. The germline V gene has CDR1 MNHEY and CDR2 SVGAGI. Trimming left V 2 bases short and J 7 bases short, with 14 bases between. CDR3 region: CASSYLGAEGEAFF. In nucleotides, the CDR3 is TGTGCCAGCAGTTACCTGGGGGCCGAGGGTGAAGCTTTCTTT.

This chain uses TRBV4-1 with TRBJ1-1; 9 positions agree with TRBD1. J lost 1 base, V lost 3 bases, and 3 bases had no gene match. The CDR3 has 15 residues. Germline V gene lookup returns CDR1 MGHRA and CDR2 YSYEKL. This CDR3 reads CASSHTGGPNTEAFF. CDR3 nucleotide sequence: TGCGCCAGCAGCCATACAGGGGGCCCGAACACTGAAGCTTTCTTT.

The chain has TRBV29-1 and TRBJ2-1, with a possible D match to TRBD2 (6 bases). CDR1 SQVTM and CDR2 ANQGSEA come from the germline V gene. The CDR3 runs to 12 residues. CDR3 bases: TGCAAAGGGGCTAGCGACTACAATGAGCAGTTCTTC. It codes for CKGASDYNEQFF.

This chain uses TRBV5-8 with TRBJ1-1; D perhaps matches TRBD1 (6 bases). Germline-derived CDR1 and CDR2 are SGHTS and YDEGEE. The CDR3 has 14 amino acids. V lost 2 bases, J lost 3 bases, and 11 bases lay in between. The CDR3 here is CASSLTWTDTEAFF. The CDR3 DNA sequence: TGTGCCAGCAGCTTAACTTGGACAGACACTGAAGCTTTCTTT.

The chain combines TRBV19 with TRBJ1-1; D not resolved. The CDR3 is 13 amino acids. V lost 5 bases and J 1 base, leaving 8 bases between the germline ends. CDR1 is LNHDA, CDR2 SQIVND, per germline (reference sequence). The CDR3 coding sequence is TGTGCCAGTAGTTCACAACGGAACACTGAAGCTTTCTTT. This encodes CASSSQRNTEAFF.

In its sample, this clone was seen once. This chain joins TRBV7-8 and TRBJ1-5, with D perhaps TRBD1 (5 bases). Between the trimmed V and J ends, which lost 5 bases and 0 bases, there was a span of 17 bases. The CDR3 runs to 17 residues. Germline V lookup: CDR1 SGHVS, CDR2 FQNEAQ. CDR3 in amino acids: CASSRNRTGYSNQPQHF. CDR3 in DNA: TGTGCCAGCAGCCGGAACAGGACCGGATATAGCAATCAGCCCCAGCATTTT. Full variable domain (rest looked up from reference TRBV7-8 and TRBJ1-5): GAGVSQSPRYKVAKRGQDVALRCDPISGHVSLFWYQQALGQGPEFLTYFQNEAQLDKSGLPSDRFFAERPEGSVSTLKIQRTQQEDSAVYLCASSRNRTGYSNQPQHFGDGTRLSIL.

The chain couples TRBV7-9 to TRBJ1-6, with 7 bases lining up with TRBD1. Germline lookup yields CDR1 SEHNR and CDR2 FQNEAQ (reference sequence). The ends lost 5 bases at V and 8 bases at J; junction bases unmatched: 6. This CDR3 contains 14 residues. The CDR3 loop reads CASSGRDRDSPLHF. The CDR3 nucleotides read TGTGCCAGCAGCGGACGGGACAGAGATTCACCCCTCCACTTT.

Of note for this clone: One junction end disagrees with the germline gene, perhaps due to a read error. The chain carries TRBV6-5 and TRBJ1-2; D may be TRBD1 (5 bases). This CDR3 spans 15 amino acids. Per germline, CDR1 MNHEY and CDR2 SVGAGI. The CDR3 region is CASSYSSQGNYGHTF. The CDR3 nucleotides read TGTGCCAGCAGTTACTCGAGCCAGGGAAACTATGGCCACACCTTC.

The rearrangement uses TRBV7-2 and TRBJ2-3, with no clear D. Trimming shortened V by 0 bases and J by 4 bases, and 5 bases separated the two germline ends. Germline assignment: CDR1 SGHTA and CDR2 FQGNSA. The CDR3 spans 13 residues. DNA for the CDR3: TGTGCCAGCAGCTTAGCGGGCTCAGATACGCAGTATTTT. Translated: CASSLAGSDTQYF. Full variable domain (outside the CDR3, taken from reference TRBV7-2 and TRBJ2-3): GAGVSQSPSNKVTEKGKDVELRCDPISGHTALYWYRQSLGQGLEFLIYFQGNSAPDKSGLPSDRFSAERTGGSVSTLTIQRTQQEDSAVYLCASSLAGSDTQYFGPGTRLTVL.

The chain recombines TRBV28 with TRBJ2-5; D is ambiguous. Trimming took 3 bases from V and 5 from J, leaving 7 bases between them. Germline values: CDR1 MDHEN, CDR2 SYDVKM. The CDR3 is 12 residues long. The CDR3 DNA reads as TGTGCCAGCAGTTTCCCGGTCGAGACCCAGTACTTC. Translation: CASSFPVETQYF.

The chain has TRBV5-6 and TRBJ1-6; D perhaps matches TRBD1 (6 bases). Trimming left V 4 bases short and J 0 bases short, with 11 bases between. The germline V gene has CDR1 SGHDT and CDR2 YYEEEE. This CDR3 region has 16 residues. This chain's CDR3 is CASSQGQGSYNSPLHF. For the CDR3, the DNA is TGTGCCAGCAGCCAGGGACAAGGCTCCTATAATTCACCCCTCCACTTT.

V usage is TRBV7-6 and J usage is TRBJ2-3; D perhaps matches TRBD1 (6 bases). This CDR3 has 15 residues. The germline V gene has CDR1 SGHVS and CDR2 FNYEAQ. With 1 base removed from V and 1 base from J, the gap between germline ends came to 9 bases. As DNA, the CDR3 is TGTGCCAGCAGCTTAGTAGCAGGGGGCACAGATACGCAGTATTTT. This sequence encodes CASSLVAGGTDTQYF.

The rearrangement uses TRBV14 and TRBJ2-5; TRBD1 is a possible D gene (6 bases). V was trimmed by 5 bases and J by 0 bases, leaving 19 bases between them. The CDR3 consists of 17 residues. Germline V lookup: CDR1 SGHDN, CDR2 FVKESK. The CDR3 DNA reads TGTGCCAGCAGCACCCGGGACAAGATCTGGTACCAAGAGACCCAGTACTTC. It specifies CASSTRDKIWYQETQYF.

J is TRBJ1-2 and V is TRBV7-8, with 8 bases fitting TRBD1. J lost 1 base, V lost 9 bases, and 13 bases had no gene match. In germline, CDR1 is SGHVS, CDR2 FQNEAQ. This CDR3 has 16 amino acids. The CDR3 is CASGEDRDPYNYGYTF. The CDR3 nucleotides read TGTGCCAGTGGGGAGGACAGGGATCCTTATAACTATGGCTACACCTTC. The variable domain in full, with the rest retrieved from reference TRBV7-8 and TRBJ1-2, is GAGVSQSPRYKVAKRGQDVALRCDPISGHVSLFWYQQALGQGPEFLTYFQNEAQLDKSGLPSDRFFAERPEGSVSTLKIQRTQQEDSAVYLCASGEDRDPYNYGYTFGSGTRLTVV.

Remarks on this clone: A read error may produce the germline difference seen at one junction end. The CDR3 DNA reads as TGTGCCAGCAGCTTAGTTACGGAAGCCAAAAACAGTCAGTACTTC. It specifies CASSLVTEAKNSQYF. V gene TRBV11-2 combines with J gene TRBJ2-4, with D unresolved. CDR1 SGHAT and CDR2 FQNNGV come from the germline V gene. CDR3 size: 15 residues.

This clone showed up just a few times. The gene calls are TRBV7-2 and TRBJ2-1, with 8 bases matching TRBD2. V shed 5 bases and J 3 bases; nucleotides not matched to a gene: 6. Germline V gene lookup returns CDR1 SGHTA and CDR2 FQGNSA. The CDR3 totals 15 residues. In DNA form, the CDR3 reads TGTGCCAGCAGCCCCTGGCGGGGGGACTACAATGAGCAGTTCTTC. Translating it yields CASSPWRGDYNEQFF.

J is TRBJ1-5 and V is TRBV4-2, with D unclear. The CDR3 is 14 residues long. CDR1 and CDR2 (germline): LGHNA, YNFKEQ. Trimming removed 3 bases from V and 4 bases from J, with 10 bases in between. CDR3 sequence reads: CASSQERENQPQHF. The CDR3 DNA follows: TGTGCCAGCAGCCAGGAGCGGGAAAATCAGCCCCAGCATTTT.

This chain uses TRBV5-1 with TRBJ2-5; possibly TRBD1 for D (6 bases). The CDR3 sequence is 15 residues long. V lost 0 bases and J 2 bases, leaving 11 bases between the germline ends. Looked up from germline, CDR1 is SGHRS and CDR2 is YFSETQ. CDR3 in amino acids: CASSLADRRQETQYF. The CDR3 nucleotides are TGCGCCAGCAGCTTGGCCGACAGGCGTCAAGAGACCCAGTACTTC.

The gene calls are TRBV7-9 and TRBJ1-4; D possibly corresponds to TRBD1 (6 bases). Germline V lookup: CDR1 SEHNR, CDR2 FQNEAQ (reference sequence). This CDR3 is built from 15 residues. V lost 1 base to trimming and J lost 8 bases, with 14 bases between them. The DNA for the CDR3 is TGTGCCAGCAGCTTAGAGGGGGGGCTAAGAGAAAAACTGTTTTTT. Translation: CASSLEGGLREKLFF.